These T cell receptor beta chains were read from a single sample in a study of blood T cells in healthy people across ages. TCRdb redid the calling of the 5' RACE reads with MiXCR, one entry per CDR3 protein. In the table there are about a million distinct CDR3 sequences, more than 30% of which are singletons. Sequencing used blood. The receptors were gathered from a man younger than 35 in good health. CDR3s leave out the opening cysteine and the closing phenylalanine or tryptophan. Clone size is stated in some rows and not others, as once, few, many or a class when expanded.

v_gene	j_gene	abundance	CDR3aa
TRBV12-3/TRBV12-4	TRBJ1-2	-	ASSQVVGQSEYYGYT
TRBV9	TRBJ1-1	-	VSSVVGQGNTEAF
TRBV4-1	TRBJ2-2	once	ASSQKWLGDSSTGELF
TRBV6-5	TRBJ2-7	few	ASSATSGSYEQY
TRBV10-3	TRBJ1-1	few	AISDAIITGKAEAF
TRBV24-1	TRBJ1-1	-	ATRSDREAF
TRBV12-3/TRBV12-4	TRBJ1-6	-	ASRTWDSNNSPLH
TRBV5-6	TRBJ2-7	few	ASSLGHPGEQY
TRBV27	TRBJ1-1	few	ASRAGTGTEAF
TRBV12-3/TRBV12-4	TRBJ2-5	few	ASSPLAGEGTQY
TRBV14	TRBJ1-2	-	ASSQDGDIFVT
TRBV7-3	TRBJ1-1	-	ASSYPPQGQNTEAF
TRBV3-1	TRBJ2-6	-	ASSYRPFRDSGTPGANVLT
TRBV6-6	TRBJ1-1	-	ASSSRPLVGGAF
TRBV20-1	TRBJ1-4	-	SARLDRGAEKLF
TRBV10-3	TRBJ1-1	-	AARQGMNTEAF
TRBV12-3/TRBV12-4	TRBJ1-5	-	ASRNGEGAAQGQPQH
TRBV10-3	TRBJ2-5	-	ASTTGQVGEAQY
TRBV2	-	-	ASSEALATYNEQY
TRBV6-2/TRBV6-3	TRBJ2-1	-	ASSYSRQESSYNEQF
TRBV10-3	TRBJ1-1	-	AISESGAGARNTEAF
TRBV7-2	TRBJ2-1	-	ASSPVHSYNEQF
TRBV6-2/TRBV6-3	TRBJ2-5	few	ASSSNSQETQY
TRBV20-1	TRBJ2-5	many	SATGLAGVEQY
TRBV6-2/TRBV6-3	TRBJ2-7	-	ASSYRLEQY
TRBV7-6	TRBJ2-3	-	ASSLSHGTSSTDTQY
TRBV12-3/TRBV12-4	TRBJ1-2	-	ASRLWGQPYGYT
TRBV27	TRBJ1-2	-	ASSSLQGAVDGYT
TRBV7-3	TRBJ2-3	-	AGSLNPGPRTDTQY
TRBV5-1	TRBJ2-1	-	ASSPQGTGNNEQF
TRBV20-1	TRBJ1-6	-	SLRDPSGPLH
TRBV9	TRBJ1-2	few	ASSEGTHSVYGYT
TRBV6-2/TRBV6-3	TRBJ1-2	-	ASSYSSQRNGYT
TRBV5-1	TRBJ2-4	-	ASSTSGGKNIQY
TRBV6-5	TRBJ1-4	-	ASTPGPRTSVEKLF
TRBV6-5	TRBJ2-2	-	ASRIAGAQNTGELF
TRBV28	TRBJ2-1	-	ASCYRDNEQF
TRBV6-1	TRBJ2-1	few	ASSERAIYNEQF
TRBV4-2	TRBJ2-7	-	ASSQDGLFSYEQY
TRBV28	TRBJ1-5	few	ASKLGKGIQPQH